This TCR beta chain was recorded in a study of naive and memory T cell subsets. This clonotype was detected ten times or more. Its antigen is still unknown. Cells stained for CD3, CD4, CD8, CD45RA and CD27 were sorted into four subsets. Effector memory cells were sorted as CD45RA-CD27-, EMRA cells as CD45RA+CD27-. An equimolar mix of two oligonucleotides served as the beta constant-region primer for TRBC1 and TRBC2. TCRdb called the UMI-ligation and nested PCR reads again in MiXCR, with one record for every CDR3 protein. The sample carries tens of thousands of distinct CDR3 sequences, roughly 10% recorded once. Findings and caveats of the study: Naive and memory repertoire findings lacked a ground truth for validation.

The germline V gene encodes CDR1 MDHEN and CDR2 SYDVKM. This CDR3 comprises 16 residues. Deletions cut 5 bases from V and 0 bases from J, with 17 bases between. The V call is TRBV28, the J call TRBJ2-7, with unresolved D. The sequencing sample was made of effector memory CD4+ T cells from blood. The sample's subset: effector memory, CD45RA- CD27-. This TCR came from a human donor in good health. In DNA, the CDR3 is TGTGCCAGCAGTCTGGTCTGGGGTCCAAGCTCCTACGAGCAGTACTTC. It codes for CASSLVWGPSSYEQYF. The complete variable domain, with remaining parts taken from reference TRBV28 and TRBJ2-7, reads DVKVTQSSRYLVKRTGEKVFLECVQDMDHENMFWYRQDPGLGLRLIYFSYDVKMKEKGDIPEGYSVSREKKERFSLILESASTNQTSMYLCASSLVWGPSSYEQYFGPGTRLTVT.